This T cell receptor (beta chain) was identified during a study of T cell repertoires in cytomegalovirus infection. Study details: Carrying CMV and the relevant HLA type showed in public TCR beta signatures. General observations from the study: The study identified carriers of CMV plus the relevant HLA from cumulative public TCR beta family frequency. HLA-C-restricted CMV-specific TCR beta clonotypes prevailed in the ex vivo response.

CDR3 size: 15 residues. The V gene's germline CDR1 is SGHTA and CDR2 FQGTGA. Germline trimming cut 5 bases from V and 4 bases from J; bases unmatched to any gene: 9. The table lists this clonotype with many counts. The antigen remains unidentified. Each CDR3 protein is one row after TCRdb ran MiXCR on the reads. The sample has 310,000 or so distinct CDR3 sequences; 9.6% are singletons. This TCR was sampled from a human donor in good health (CMV status not recorded). Some clones in this sample may be carry-over from other donors' samples. Sequencing was done on a sample of PBMCs. J is TRBJ2-3 and V is TRBV7-3, with 7 bases matching TRBD2. The CDR3, as DNA: TGTGCCAGCAGCCCCCCGGGGGGTGGGCCAGATACGCAGTATTTT. Translation gives CASSPPGGGPDTQYF. The full variable domain, with the rest looked up from reference TRBV7-3 and TRBJ2-3, is GAGVSQTPSNKVTEKGKYVELRCDPISGHTALYWYRQSLGQGPEFLIYFQGTGAADDSGLPNDRFFAVRPEGSVSTLKIQRTERGDSAVYLCASSPPGGGPDTQYFGPGTRLTVL.